This T cell receptor (beta chain) was captured in a study of response to subunit inactivated influenza vaccine. Study-wide points: Few new T cells, the authors suggested, are recruited by each seasonal influenza vaccination.

V gave up 6 bases and J gave up 8 bases; unmatched junction bases: 13. Germline loops: CDR1 DFQATT, CDR2 SNEGSKA (reference sequence). The CDR3 totals 15 residues. One entry per CDR3 protein, called by TCRdb with MiXCR from the RT-PCR reads. In the table there are 530,000 or so distinct CDR3 sequences, about 14% of which are singletons. This clonotype was recorded many times. The antigen is not known. V is TRBV20-1 and J is TRBJ2-1; 10 bases map to TRBD2. The specimen comprised PBMCs from blood, sampled 11 to 12 days after vaccination. This TCR was sampled from a man aged 45-60 years who received an inactivated influenza vaccine. Here the CDR3 DNA reads TGCAGTGCACTTCCCACTAGCGGGATTTCCGATGAGCAGTTCTTC. Its translation is CSALPTSGISDEQFF.